Included here is one T cell receptor beta chain sequence, with context. The sample comes from a study of response to subunit inactivated influenza vaccine. TCRdb reanalysed the RT-PCR reads using MiXCR and keeps one entry per CDR3 protein. The sample has some 640,000 distinct CDR3 sequences, about 15% seen once. CDR3 length equals 14 residues. CDR1 is SGHRS and CDR2 is YFSETQ in the germline V gene. With V trimmed by 0 bases and J by 8 bases, 4 bases remained unmatched. This chain joins TRBV5-1 and TRBJ2-2; TRBD1 matches at 7 bases. The source is a man over 45 who received an inactivated influenza vaccine. The sample was PBMCs from blood, taken 14 days before vaccination. The CDR3 is CASSLATGAGELFF. CDR3 sequence (DNA): TGCGCCAGCAGCTTGGCCACAGGGGCTGGGGAGCTGTTTTTT.